This T cell receptor beta chain was found in a study of CD8 T cells in Susac syndrome. Reverse transcription of about 0.5 to 1 ug RNA used random hexamers. The TCR beta CDR3 was amplified by immunoSEQ multiplex PCR across 54 Vbeta, 13 Jbeta. TCRdb processed the immunoSEQ multiplex PCR reads anew with MiXCR; each CDR3 protein has one entry. The table includes about 140,000 distinct CDR3 sequences, around 96% detected once. TCR beta sequencing was performed on blood CD8+ and CD4+ T cells. Negative isolation yielded CD8+ and CD4+ T cells; FACS enriched TEMRA cells. The CDR3 totals 19 residues. With 4 bases removed from V and 0 bases from J, the gap between germline ends came to 22 bases. Per germline, CDR1 LNHDA and CDR2 SQIVND (reference sequence).

Sequenced input: CD4+ T cells from PBMCs. This chain uses TRBV19 with TRBJ2-1; TRBD1 might be the D (5 bases). This clonotype originated in a human donor with multiple sclerosis. Written as DNA, the CDR3 is TGTGCCAGTAGTAGTAATTATCTTGAGACAGCCAGCTCCTACAATGAGCAGTTCTTC. Translation: CASSSNYLETASSYNEQFF.